These 21 T cell receptor beta chains were sequenced from one sample in a study of cytomegalovirus exposure and HLA in healthy donors. The PCR ran on 60 Vbeta and 13 Jbeta primers. Method: immunoSEQ multiplex PCR; TCRdb's copy keeps in-frame clones and lacks some. The sample consists of 200,000 or so clones, around 85% of them appearing once. The sample consisted of PBMCs. These receptor sequences come from a human donor in good health.

The chain carries TRBV27 and TRBJ2-2; possible D gene TRBD1, 5 bases. The germline V and J ends were trimmed by 6 bases and 5 bases, with 10 bases remaining between them. CDR1 and CDR2 from the germline V gene are MNHEY and SMNVEV (reference sequence). The CDR3 loop spans 13 amino acids. The CDR3 is CASSRTGTGELFF. For the CDR3, the DNA is TGTGCCAGCAGCCGTACAGGTACCGGGGAGCTGTTTTTT.

The CDR3 is CASSPVVGGYYGYTF. The CDR3 DNA follows: TGTGCCAGCAGTCCGGTGGTCGGGGGATACTATGGCTACACCTTC. The J gene is TRBJ1-2, the V gene TRBV27; D might be TRBD1 (5 bases). CDR1 and CDR2 (germline): MNHEY, SMNVEV (reference sequence). CDR3 length: 15 amino acids. Deletions cut 5 bases from V and 3 bases from J, with 16 bases between.

The chain uses TRBV6-1 and TRBJ1-2; TRBD1 matches 7 bases. Germline assignment: CDR1 MNHNS and CDR2 SASEGT. Trimming cost V 3 bases and J 6 bases; bases outside gene matches: 10. The CDR3 consists of 15 residues. The CDR3 loop reads CASSDEPTGVHGYTF. CDR3 sequence (DNA): TGTGCCAGCAGTGACGAGCCAACAGGGGTCCATGGCTACACCTTC.

The chain links TRBV5-4 to TRBJ1-1; tentatively, D is TRBD1 (5 bases). V lost 0 bases, J lost 4 bases, and 13 bases lay in between. The CDR3 runs 15 residues. Germline CDR1 SGHNT, CDR2 YYREEE (reference sequence). The CDR3 region is CASSLGGTGGTEAFF. CDR3 sequence (DNA): TGTGCCAGCAGCTTGGGGGGGACGGGGGGCACTGAAGCTTTCTTT.

The chain carries TRBV7-9 and TRBJ1-4; D might be TRBD1 (6 bases). This CDR3 is 16 amino acids long. V lost 5 bases and J lost 3, with 16 bases in between. Per germline, CDR1 SEHNR and CDR2 FQNEAQ (reference sequence). The CDR3 here is CASSPGQGWANEKLFF. The CDR3, as DNA: TGTGCCAGCAGCCCCGGCCAGGGGTGGGCTAATGAAAAACTGTTTTTT.

This chain uses TRBV5-1 with TRBJ2-3; D gene ambiguous. V dropped 1 base and J dropped 0 bases, with 15 bases sitting between them. The CDR3 has 17 amino acids. CDR1 is SGHRS and CDR2 is YFSETQ in the germline V gene. Here the CDR3 reads CASSLRGNSLSTDTQYF. The CDR3 nucleotides read TGCGCCAGCAGCTTGCGAGGAAACTCGTTGAGCACAGATACGCAGTATTTT.

The rearrangement links TRBV5-4 to TRBJ2-2; TRBD1 agrees at 8 bases. V lost 6 bases, J lost 1 base, and 11 bases stayed unmatched. The germline CDR1 and CDR2 sequences are SGHNT and YYREEE (reference sequence). This CDR3 spans 17 amino acids. The CDR3 protein is CASMGTGENQNTGELFF. The CDR3 DNA reads TGTGCCAGCATGGGGACAGGAGAAAACCAGAACACCGGGGAGCTGTTTTTT.

Here the CDR3 DNA reads TGCGCCAGCAGGTCGACAGGGGATTACACTGAAGCTTTCTTT. Amino acid sequence: CASRSTGDYTEAFF. The rearrangement uses TRBV4-3 and TRBJ1-1; 8 bases match TRBD1. CDR1 is LGHNA, CDR2 YSLEER, per germline. With 6 bases clipped from V and 3 bases from J, the junction kept 6 bases outside the gene matches. This CDR3 spans 14 amino acids.

The V call is TRBV4-2, the J call TRBJ2-4; 8 bases line up with TRBD2. Germline V gene sequence: CDR1 LGHNA, CDR2 YNFKEQ. J was trimmed by 11 bases and V by 0 bases; bases with no gene match: 9. The CDR3 has 15 amino acids. CDR3: CASSQDLPGGGLQYF. CDR3 coding DNA: TGTGCCAGCAGCCAAGATCTTCCGGGAGGGGGTCTTCAGTACTTC.

V usage is TRBV12-5 and J usage is TRBJ1-1; D not certain. The CDR3 consists of 13 residues. Trimming removed 1 base at V and 1 base at J, with 4 bases between. CDR1 and CDR2 (germline): LGHNT, FRNRAP. The CDR3, as DNA: TGTGCTAGTGGTTTGGCGGGGAACACTGAAGCTTTCTTT. This sequence encodes CASGLAGNTEAFF.

The rearrangement joins TRBV6-5 to TRBJ1-5, with 7 positions matching TRBD1. The ends lost 0 bases at V and 7 bases at J; junction bases unmatched: 3. This CDR3 has 14 amino acids. The V gene's germline CDR1 is MNHEY and CDR2 SVGAGI. In DNA form, the CDR3 reads TGTGCCAGCAGTTACTCGACAGGGTCCCAGCCCCAGCATTTT. The encoded protein is CASSYSTGSQPQHF.

This rearrangement joins TRBV29-1 to TRBJ2-1, with 7 bases lining up with TRBD2. Germline-derived CDR1 and CDR2 are SQVTM and ANQGSEA. V dropped 4 bases and J dropped 2; count of bases not matched to a gene: 11. The CDR3 loop spans 16 amino acids. Written as DNA, the CDR3 is TGCAGCGTTGGCCCGGGCCAGGGAGGGCCCTACAATGAGCAGTTCTTC. This codes for CSVGPGQGGPYNEQFF.

The genes are TRBV29-1 and TRBJ1-1, with D tentatively TRBD1 (5 bases). Trimming took 7 bases from V and 3 from J, leaving 15 bases between them. The CDR3 sequence is 13 residues long. The germline gives CDR1 SQVTM, CDR2 ANQGSEA. CDR3 in amino acids: CSGNLRGDTEAFF. Written as DNA, the CDR3 is TGCAGCGGAAACCTACGGGGGGACACTGAAGCTTTCTTT.

The CDR3 DNA is TGTGCCGCCGGACAGGGGGCAGGGGAGCAGTACTTC. Translated: CAAGQGAGEQYF. The rearrangement joins TRBV2 to TRBJ2-7, with TRBD1 matching over 11 bases. CDR1 is SNHLY, CDR2 FYNNEI, per germline. The V gene end was trimmed by 11 bases and the J gene end by 7 bases; junction bases not matched to a gene: 7. The CDR3 contains 12 residues.

This clone is a singleton in its sample. The rearrangement joins TRBV19 to TRBJ2-3; D is perhaps TRBD1 (6 bases). Trimming removed 4 bases from V and 2 bases from J, with 16 bases in between. Germline V gene data show CDR1 as LNHDA and CDR2 as SQIVND (reference sequence). The CDR3 sequence is 16 residues long. This CDR3 reads CASSRGLEGITDTQYF. CDR3 DNA: TGTGCCAGTAGTAGGGGGCTAGAGGGGATCACAGATACGCAGTATTTT.

The chain joins TRBV27 to TRBJ2-7, with 10 bases that match TRBD2. This CDR3 has 15 amino acids. J was trimmed by 4 bases and V by 2 bases; bases with no gene match: 5. Germline V gene sequence: CDR1 MNHEY, CDR2 SMNVEV (reference sequence). In DNA, the CDR3 is TGTGCCAGCAGTTTAAAGCCAGCGGGAGGGTACGAGCAGTACTTC. Its translation is CASSLKPAGGYEQYF.

The chain links TRBV28 to TRBJ2-3; D ambiguous. The germline gives CDR1 MDHEN, CDR2 SYDVKM. The germline V and J ends were trimmed by 4 bases and 6 bases, with 8 bases remaining between them. The CDR3 has 12 amino acids. DNA for the CDR3: TGTGCCAGCAGTTCCTCGTTCGATACGCAGTATTTT. Amino acid sequence: CASSSSFDTQYF.

The sample holds one count of this clone. CDR3 bases: TGTGCCAGCAGCTCGAGAGAGGATACGCAGTATTTT. It encodes CASSSREDTQYF. The chain carries TRBV5-4 and TRBJ2-3; D gene uncertain. V lost 3 bases and J 6 bases, leaving 8 bases between the germline ends. The CDR3 totals 12 residues. The germline CDR1 and CDR2 sequences are SGHNT and YYREEE (reference sequence). Full variable domain (outside the CDR3, taken from reference TRBV5-4 and TRBJ2-3): ETGVTQSPTHLIKTRGQQVTLRCSSQSGHNTVSWYQQALGQGPQFIFQYYREEENGRGNFPPRFSGLQFPNYSSELNVNALELDDSALYLCASSSREDTQYFGPGTRLTVL.

The J gene is TRBJ1-5, the V gene TRBV19, with 9 bases aligning to TRBD1. The ends lost 7 bases at V and 2 bases at J; junction bases unmatched: 27. CDR1 is LNHDA, CDR2 SQIVND, per germline (reference sequence). The CDR3 has 22 amino acids. The CDR3 here is CASTQALPGQGQLWYGNQPQHF. CDR3 DNA: TGTGCCAGTACTCAAGCACTCCCGGGACAGGGACAATTATGGTACGGCAATCAGCCCCAGCATTTT.

V is TRBV28 and J is TRBJ1-4, with a tentative D call TRBD1 (5 bases). The CDR3 has 16 residues. The germline gives CDR1 MDHEN, CDR2 SYDVKM. V lost 4 bases to trimming and J lost 8 bases, with 20 bases between them. CDR3 loop: CASSSIRVEVREKLFF. CDR3 nucleotides: TGTGCCAGCAGTTCCATCAGGGTTGAAGTGCGAGAAAAACTGTTTTTT. Drawing the rest from reference TRBV28 and TRBJ1-4, the complete variable domain is DVKVTQSSRYLVKRTGEKVFLECVQDMDHENMFWYRQDPGLGLRLIYFSYDVKMKEKGDIPEGYSVSREKKERFSLILESASTNQTSMYLCASSSIRVEVREKLFFGSGTQLSVL.

The genes are TRBV9 and TRBJ2-1, with 10 bases aligning to TRBD2. Trimming at V came to 0 bases and at J to 8 bases, leaving 11 bases not matched to a gene. Looked up from germline, CDR1 is SGDLS and CDR2 is YYNGEE. This CDR3 comprises 17 residues. The CDR3 DNA reads as TGTGCCAGCAGCGTAGACCCTGGGGCTAGCGGGAGTGATGAGCAGTTCTTC. Translation: CASSVDPGASGSDEQFF. Together with reference TRBV9 and TRBJ2-1, the CDR3 gives the full variable domain: DSGVTQTPKHLITATGQRVTLRCSPRSGDLSVYWYQQSLDQGLQFLIQYYNGEERAKGNILERFSAQQFPDLHSELNLSSLELGDSALYFCASSVDPGASGSDEQFFGPGTRLTVL.